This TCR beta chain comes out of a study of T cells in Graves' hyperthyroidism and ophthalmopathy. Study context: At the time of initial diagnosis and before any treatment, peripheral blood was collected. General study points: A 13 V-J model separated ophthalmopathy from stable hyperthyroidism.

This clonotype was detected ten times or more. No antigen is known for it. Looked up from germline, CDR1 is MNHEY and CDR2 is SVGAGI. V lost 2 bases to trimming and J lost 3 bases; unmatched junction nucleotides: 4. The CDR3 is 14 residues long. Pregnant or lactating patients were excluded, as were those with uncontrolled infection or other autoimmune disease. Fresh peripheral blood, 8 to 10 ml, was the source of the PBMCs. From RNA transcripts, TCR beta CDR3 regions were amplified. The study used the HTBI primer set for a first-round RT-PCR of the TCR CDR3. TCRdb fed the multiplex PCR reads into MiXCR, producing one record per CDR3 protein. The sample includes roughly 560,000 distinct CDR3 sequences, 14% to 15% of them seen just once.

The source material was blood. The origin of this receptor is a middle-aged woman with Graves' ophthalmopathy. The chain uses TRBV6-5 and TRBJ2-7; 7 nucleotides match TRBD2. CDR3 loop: CASSYGGGVYEQYF. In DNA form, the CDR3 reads TGTGCCAGCAGTTACGGCGGGGGAGTCTACGAGCAGTACTTC.